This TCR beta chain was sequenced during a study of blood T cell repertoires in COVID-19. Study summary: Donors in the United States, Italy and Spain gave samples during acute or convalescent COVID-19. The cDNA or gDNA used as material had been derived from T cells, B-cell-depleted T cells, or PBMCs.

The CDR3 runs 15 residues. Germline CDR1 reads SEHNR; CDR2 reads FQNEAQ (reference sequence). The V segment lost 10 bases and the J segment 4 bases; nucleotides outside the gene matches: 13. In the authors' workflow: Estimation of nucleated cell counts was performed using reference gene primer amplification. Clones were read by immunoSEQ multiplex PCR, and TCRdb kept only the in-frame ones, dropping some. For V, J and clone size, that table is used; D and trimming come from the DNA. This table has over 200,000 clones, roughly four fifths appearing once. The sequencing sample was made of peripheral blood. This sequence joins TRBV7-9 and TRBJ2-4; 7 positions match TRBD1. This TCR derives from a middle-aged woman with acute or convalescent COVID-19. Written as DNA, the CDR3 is TGTGCCACCTCGGCCCCGGGACAGCCAAAAAACATTCAGTACTTC. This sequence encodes CATSAPGQPKNIQYF. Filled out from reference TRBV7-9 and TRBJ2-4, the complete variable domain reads DTGVSQNPRHKITKRGQNVTFRCDPISEHNRLYWYRQTLGQGPEFLTYFQNEAQLEKSRLLSDRFSAERPKGSFSTLEIQRTEQGDSAMYLCATSAPGQPKNIQYFGAGTRLSVL.